This T cell receptor beta chain was obtained from a study of blood T cell repertoires in COVID-19 (dated by TCRdb to the early 2020s). A note on the overall study: Collaborator samples came from the United States, Italy and Spain and covered acute and convalescent phases of COVID-19. The repertoires were released in a freely available public database intended as a resource for research on the immune response to SARS-CoV-2. Nearly every sample came with metadata listing a de-identified subject ID, COVID-19 status, age in years and sex. The material from the prospective study consisted of cDNA or gDNA derived from T cells, B-cell-depleted T cells, or PBMCs. The samples were drawn from two sources: the first 160 participants of the ongoing ImmuneRACE study, and 1,254 subjects contributed by 6 global collaborators. HLA class I and class II types, where available, came from metadata supplied by the sample provider rather than from assay-based typing. Deeply sampled blood TCRbeta repertoires from subjects exposed to, actively infected with, or recovered from COVID-19 were included in the dataset.

The CDR3 measures 13 amino acids from cysteine to phenylalanine. Only the CDR3 region is kept as DNA, spanning 39 bases read in frame from base 1. The CDR1 and CDR2 encoded by the germline V gene are SGDLS and YYNGEE. V is shortened by 0 bases, J by 3 bases, and the region joining them spans 4 bases. At one collaborating source in Seattle, patients were enrolled during active infection and were followed longitudinally through the course of disease. Collaborating institutions collected whole blood in K2EDTA tubes following their own protocols. Collaborator samples were shipped for TCRbeta analysis as frozen whole blood, isolated PBMCs, or DNA extracted from either sample type. General findings and caveats noted by the study authors: Clinical and demographic metadata were provided uncurated, with the amount varying by source and participant.

Comment on this clone: Its antigen is not yet known. No quality values exist for individual bases; no much larger clone is one base distant.

TCRbeta CDR3 regions were amplified from genomic DNA using the immunoSEQ Assay, a bias-controlled multiplex PCR. In the paper's pipeline: Within the assay, amplification of reference gene primers was used to estimate how many nucleated cells each sample contained. To quantify the absolute abundance of each unique TCRbeta CDR3 rearrangement, sequence reads were collapsed and filtered. For each sample, productive Simpson clonality was calculated by taking the square root of Simpson's diversity index across productive rearrangements. This is the immuneACCESS table as TCRdb keeps it, with only in-frame sequences that have V and J called. A part of the clones is gone; compared with another copy, unresolved V genes explain less than half, and the rest is unexplained. V, J and clone size are taken as reported in that table, and D and trimming were inferred from the DNA itself. The sample includes some 180,000 clones, with almost 85% observed a single time. Around 2.9% of the sample is taken by the ten largest.

The chain uses TRBV9 and TRBJ2-1, with an unclear D gene assignment. This TCR was sampled from a woman older than 75 with COVID-19, enrolled during active disease. The sample comprised peripheral blood. CDR3 sequence: CASSVEYYNEQFF. The nucleotide sequence reads TGTGCCAGCAGCGTAGAATACTACAATGAGCAGTTCTTC.